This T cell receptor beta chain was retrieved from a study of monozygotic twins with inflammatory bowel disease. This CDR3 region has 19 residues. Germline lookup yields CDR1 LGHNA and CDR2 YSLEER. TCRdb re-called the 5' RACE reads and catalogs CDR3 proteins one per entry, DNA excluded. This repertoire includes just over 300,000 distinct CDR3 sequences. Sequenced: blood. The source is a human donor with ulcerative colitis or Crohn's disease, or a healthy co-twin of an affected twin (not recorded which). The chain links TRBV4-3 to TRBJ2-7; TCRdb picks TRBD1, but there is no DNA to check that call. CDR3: CASSQDAARDRAYSYEQYF.